This is a list of T cell receptor beta chains from one sample in a study of neurological immune-mediated disorders. TCRdb re-called the 5' RACE reads with MiXCR, one entry per CDR3 protein. Of approximately 65,000 distinct CDR3 sequences in the sample, more than 4.5% are singletons; the top ten hold roughly 5.7%. The sequenced sample was PBMCs. The receptors originated from a human donor with multiple sclerosis. The donor label of this sample is uncertain. Each CDR3 is given with its conserved first and last residue. Fields, in order: CDR3 protein, V gene, J gene.

CDR3aa: CASTPRAANTGELFF
v_gene: TRBV5-1
j_gene: TRBJ2-2

CDR3aa: CSARDWGGATDTQYF
v_gene: TRBV20-1
j_gene: TRBJ2-3

CDR3aa: CASSSMGGRTDTQYF
v_gene: TRBV7-2
j_gene: TRBJ2-3

CDR3aa: CASSPRSRDAERNYGYTF
v_gene: TRBV12-3/TRBV12-4
j_gene: TRBJ1-2

CDR3aa: CASLLHSSADTQYF
v_gene: TRBV7-9
j_gene: TRBJ2-3

CDR3aa: CASSFGGPSWDEQFF
v_gene: TRBV5-6
j_gene: TRBJ2-1

CDR3aa: CASSRDGTPSSYEQYF
v_gene: TRBV18
j_gene: TRBJ2-7

CDR3aa: CASRDVGTRYGYTF
v_gene: TRBV6-2/TRBV6-3
j_gene: TRBJ1-2

CDR3aa: CASSQLPGVASPLHF
v_gene: TRBV3-1
j_gene: TRBJ1-6

CDR3aa: CASSPQGSGYGYTF
v_gene: TRBV5-1
j_gene: TRBJ1-2

CDR3aa: CASSPDRPGANVLTF
v_gene: TRBV5-1
j_gene: TRBJ2-6

CDR3aa: CASGFWTGGAIRRSDSPLHF
v_gene: TRBV12-5
j_gene: TRBJ1-6

CDR3aa: CASSPGTSADTQYF
v_gene: TRBV11-3
j_gene: TRBJ2-3

CDR3aa: CSARDSRAGGWGNTIYF
v_gene: TRBV20-1
j_gene: TRBJ1-3

CDR3aa: CASSASPETATQYF
v_gene: TRBV5-1
j_gene: TRBJ2-3

CDR3aa: CASSLVFRVGELFF
v_gene: TRBV7-2
j_gene: TRBJ1-4

CDR3aa: CASSLPNGGQEGYGYTF
v_gene: TRBV5-1
j_gene: TRBJ1-2

CDR3aa: CASSPPKGQGRNTEAFF
v_gene: TRBV18
j_gene: TRBJ1-1

CDR3aa: CASSLDGDTQYF
v_gene: TRBV5-1
j_gene: TRBJ2-3

CDR3aa: CATSGRTFYNEQFF
v_gene: TRBV24-1
j_gene: TRBJ2-1

CDR3aa: CASSSSTYEQYF
v_gene: TRBV11-2
j_gene: TRBJ2-7

CDR3aa: CASRTHGGLNEQFF
v_gene: TRBV6-5
j_gene: TRBJ2-1

CDR3aa: CSARDRSQGAYEQYF
v_gene: TRBV20-1
j_gene: TRBJ2-7

CDR3aa: CASSLGDMNTEAFF
v_gene: TRBV5-1
j_gene: TRBJ1-1

CDR3aa: CASRDRFEAFF
v_gene: TRBV2
j_gene: TRBJ1-1

CDR3aa: CASSPYGTGENIQYF
v_gene: TRBV7-9
j_gene: TRBJ2-4

CDR3aa: CASSLELAGGNEQFF
v_gene: TRBV5-1
j_gene: TRBJ2-1

CDR3aa: CASSLTAINNSPLHF
v_gene: TRBV12-3/TRBV12-4
j_gene: TRBJ1-6

CDR3aa: CASSQERGWETQYF
v_gene: TRBV4-2
j_gene: TRBJ2-5

CDR3aa: CAGPYGYTF
v_gene: TRBV21-1
j_gene: TRBJ1-2

CDR3aa: CASSPALERDGYTF
v_gene: TRBV5-1
j_gene: TRBJ1-2

CDR3aa: CASSKTTGANVLTF
v_gene: TRBV7-8
j_gene: TRBJ2-6

CDR3aa: CSARQHESSGNTIYF
v_gene: TRBV20-1
j_gene: TRBJ1-3

CDR3aa: CASSRRGDTEAFF
v_gene: TRBV5-5
j_gene: TRBJ1-1

CDR3aa: CASSPTGTGGVGTEAFF
v_gene: TRBV3-1
j_gene: TRBJ1-1

CDR3aa: CASSLVTGQETQYF
v_gene: TRBV5-1
j_gene: TRBJ2-5

CDR3aa: CASSQALLQFTEAFF
v_gene: TRBV5-1
j_gene: TRBJ1-1

CDR3aa: CASRHLTGNTGELFF
v_gene: TRBV5-6
j_gene: TRBJ2-2

CDR3aa: CSPLDHISTDTQYF
v_gene: TRBV20-1
j_gene: TRBJ2-3

CDR3aa: CASSPGLLHPEGATNEKLFF
v_gene: TRBV6-6
j_gene: TRBJ1-4

CDR3aa: CASSSRPILGPNTEAFF
v_gene: TRBV7-9
j_gene: TRBJ1-1

CDR3aa: CASSRDRDYGYTF
v_gene: TRBV12-3/TRBV12-4
j_gene: TRBJ1-2

CDR3aa: CAISDRAGGDYNEQFF
v_gene: TRBV10-3
j_gene: TRBJ2-1

CDR3aa: CASSSRDSDYEQYF
v_gene: TRBV7-9
j_gene: TRBJ2-7

CDR3aa: CASRRDRGTDTQYF
v_gene: TRBV5-1
j_gene: TRBJ2-3

CDR3aa: CASSLGPAYNEQFF
v_gene: TRBV5-1
j_gene: TRBJ2-1

CDR3aa: CSVEGTRTYNEQFF
v_gene: TRBV29-1
j_gene: TRBJ2-1

CDR3aa: CASSLEGTGVYGYTF
v_gene: TRBV11-2
j_gene: TRBJ1-2

CDR3aa: CASSEDRFDTQYF
v_gene: TRBV6-5
j_gene: TRBJ2-3

CDR3aa: CAISDGGARIGNQPQHF
v_gene: TRBV10-3
j_gene: TRBJ1-5

CDR3aa: CASSWGWGEDEQFF
v_gene: TRBV5-1
j_gene: TRBJ2-1

CDR3aa: CASSRGLAGLDTQYF
v_gene: TRBV7-2
j_gene: TRBJ2-3

CDR3aa: CASSPRTGISTIYF
v_gene: TRBV12-3/TRBV12-4
j_gene: TRBJ1-3

CDR3aa: CASSLRRTYNSPLHF
v_gene: TRBV5-1
j_gene: TRBJ1-6